The 25 T cell receptor beta chains below all came from one sample that was sequenced in a study of OX40 agonist ivuxolimab in advanced cancers. Libraries were prepared by immunoSEQ multiplex PCR; TCRdb keeps only in-frame clonotypes and omits some of them. The repertoire holds around 67,000 clones, roughly 85% seen once, with about 1.3% in the top ten. This specimen consisted of CD4+ or CD8+ T cells sorted from blood, obtained in a trial of the OX40 agonist ivuxolimab. Receptors originate from an adult with an advanced solid tumor such as melanoma, head and neck, liver or kidney cancer.

This rearrangement joins TRBV18 to TRBJ1-1; D uncertain. Germline V gene data show CDR1 as KGHSH and CDR2 as LQKENI. Trimming removed 1 base at V and 7 bases at J, with 7 bases between. The CDR3 is 12 residues long. CDR3 protein: CASSPRTYEAFF. CDR3 bases: TGTGCCAGCTCACCACGGACGTATGAAGCTTTCTTT.

This rearrangement joins TRBV2 to TRBJ2-1, with D possibly being TRBD1 (5 bases). Trimming removed 6 bases at V and 5 bases at J, with 17 bases between. The germline gives CDR1 SNHLY, CDR2 FYNNEI. CDR3 length: 15 amino acids. CDR3 protein: CASSQGPFQNNEQFF. In nucleotides, the CDR3 is TGTGCCAGCAGCCAGGGCCCTTTTCAAAACAATGAGCAGTTCTTC.

The chain employs TRBV15 and TRBJ2-3; TRBD2 matches at 8 bases. Germline assignment: CDR1 LNHNV and CDR2 YYDKDF (reference sequence). Trimming removed 5 bases from V and 3 bases from J; junction bases left unmatched: 13. The CDR3 runs 17 residues. CDR3 protein: CATSRRRGALRTDTQYF. The DNA for the CDR3 is TGTGCCACCAGCCGACGGCGGGGGGCGCTTAGGACAGATACGCAGTATTTT. The whole variable domain, remainder taken from reference TRBV15 and TRBJ2-3, is DAMVIQNPRYQVTQFGKPVTLSCSQTLNHNVMYWYQQKSSQAPKLLFHYYDKDFNNEADTPDNFQSRRPNTSFCFLDIRSPGLGDTAMYLCATSRRRGALRTDTQYFGPGTRLTVL.

The chain employs TRBV10-1 and TRBJ2-5; TRBD2 agrees at 10 bases. This CDR3 is built from 16 residues. V was clipped by 7 bases and J by 5 bases; unmatched bases: 13. The germline CDR1 and CDR2 sequences are WNHNN and SYGVQD (reference sequence). The CDR3 loop is CASKLSGRASGETQYF. The DNA for the CDR3 is TGCGCCAGCAAGTTAAGCGGGAGGGCCTCGGGGGAGACCCAGTACTTC.

The rearrangement joins TRBV7-2 to TRBJ2-1; no clear D. This CDR3 contains 13 residues. The V end was cut by 1 base, the J end by 5 bases, with 6 bases between. Germline V CDR1 and CDR2: SGHTA, FQGNSA. Here the CDR3 DNA reads TGTGCCAGCAGCTTAGGACCAAACAATGAGCAGTTCTTC. It codes for CASSLGPNNEQFF.

The chain carries TRBV6-5 and TRBJ2-1, with 7 bases lining up with TRBD1. V lost 4 bases, J lost 6 bases, and 9 bases stayed unmatched. The CDR3 extends over 15 amino acids. Germline V gives CDR1 MNHEY, CDR2 SVGAGI. Here the CDR3 DNA reads TGTGCCAGCAGTTCGGACAGGACCTCCATCAATGAGCAGTTCTTC. It specifies CASSSDRTSINEQFF.

The genes are TRBV28 and TRBJ1-2; D is possibly TRBD1 (5 bases). Germline V gene lookup returns CDR1 MDHEN and CDR2 SYDVKM. V lost 5 bases to trimming and J lost 8 bases, with 18 bases between them. This CDR3 is built from 14 residues. The CDR3 sequence: CASSPGGGRWGYTF. CDR3 coding DNA: TGTGCCAGCAGTCCCGGGGGGGGAAGGTGGGGCTACACCTTC.

The chain recombines TRBV6-4 with TRBJ2-1; 15 positions agree with TRBD2. There are 15 residues in the CDR3. CDR1 MRHNA and CDR2 SNTAGT come from the germline V gene. The ends lost 5 bases at V and 9 bases at J; junction bases unmatched: 5. The chain's CDR3 is CASSNEGLAGGEQFF. The CDR3 coding sequence is TGTGCCAGCAGTAATGAGGGACTAGCGGGAGGTGAGCAGTTCTTC.

This rearrangement joins TRBV6-1 to TRBJ1-4; 7 nucleotides match TRBD1. Germline V lookup: CDR1 MNHNS, CDR2 SASEGT. The junction had 15 bases not matched to a gene; V was cut back by 6 bases and J by 14 bases. This CDR3 is built from 14 residues. CDR3: CASREQGINEGLFF. Written as DNA, the CDR3 is TGTGCCAGCAGAGAACAGGGGATTAATGAAGGGCTGTTTTTT.

This sequence joins TRBV4-3 and TRBJ2-5; D uncertain. The assigned J gene may be wrong: the sequence end matches TRBJ2-7 better. The germline CDR1 and CDR2 sequences are LGHNA and YSLEER. The CDR3 contains 13 residues. CDR3 protein: CASSQAPYYEQYF. CDR3 DNA: TGCGCCAGCAGCCAAGCCCCCTACTACGAGCAGTACTTC.

The genes are TRBV27 and TRBJ2-7, with D unclear. This CDR3 is built from 15 residues. The V and J ends lost 3 bases and 1 base respectively, with 13 bases between them. Germline CDR1 is MNHEY and CDR2 is SMNVEV (reference sequence). The CDR3 here is CASSLRTQASYEQYF. The CDR3 region has the DNA TGTGCCAGCAGTTTGAGGACCCAGGCATCCTACGAGCAGTACTTC.

V usage is TRBV7-2 and J usage is TRBJ1-5; D remains ambiguous. CDR1 is SGHTA, CDR2 FQGNSA, per germline. This CDR3 spans 13 amino acids. Deletions cut 1 base from V and 7 bases from J, with 8 bases between. The CDR3 DNA follows: TGTGCCAGCAGCTTAGTGTCTGGGCAGCCCCAGCATTTT. Protein product: CASSLVSGQPQHF.

This chain connects TRBV7-9 to TRBJ1-4; D remains unclear. This CDR3 contains 14 residues. Germline CDR1 reads SEHNR; CDR2 reads FQNEAQ (reference sequence). Between the trimmed V and J ends, which lost 5 bases and 8 bases, there was a span of 15 bases. CDR3 sequence reads: CASSPEWSGEKLFF. The CDR3 DNA sequence: TGTGCCAGCAGCCCCGAGTGGAGTGGGGAAAAACTGTTTTTT. Together with reference TRBV7-9 and TRBJ1-4, the CDR3 gives the full variable domain: DTGVSQNPRHKITKRGQNVTFRCDPISEHNRLYWYRQTLGQGPEFLTYFQNEAQLEKSRLLSDRFSAERPKGSFSTLEIQRTEQGDSAMYLCASSPEWSGEKLFFGSGTQLSVL.

The V gene is TRBV6-6, the J gene TRBJ1-4, with 10 bases aligning to TRBD1. The junction had 4 bases not matched to a gene; V was cut back by 5 bases and J by 1 base. The CDR3 length is 16 residues. Germline V gene sequence: CDR1 MNHNY, CDR2 SVGAGI (reference sequence). CDR3 region: CASSGDRGVTNEKLFF. The CDR3 region has the DNA TGTGCCAGCAGTGGGGACAGGGGAGTAACTAATGAAAAACTGTTTTTT.

In this sample, this clone turned up a few times. This rearrangement joins TRBV7-9 to TRBJ2-7; 12 positions match TRBD2. J gave up 3 bases and V 4 bases, and 4 bases lay outside the gene matches. Germline CDR1 is SEHNR and CDR2 is FQNEAQ (reference sequence). This CDR3 comprises 15 residues. CDR3 amino acids: CASSSPGLAGYEQYF. CDR3 coding DNA: TGTGCCAGCAGCTCCCCGGGACTAGCGGGCTACGAGCAGTACTTC.

The rearrangement links TRBV5-5 to TRBJ2-7, with D hard to call. The CDR3 sequence is 12 residues long. The germline gives CDR1 SGHKS, CDR2 YYEKEE (reference sequence). The V end was cut by 6 bases, the J end by 4 bases, with 11 bases between. CDR3 nucleotides: TGTGCCAGCACCCTCCAAGGTTACGAGCAGTACTTC. Translation gives CASTLQGYEQYF. The full variable domain, rest sourced from reference TRBV5-5 and TRBJ2-7, is DAGVTQSPTHLIKTRGQQVTLRCSPISGHKSVSWYQQVLGQGPQFIFQYYEKEERGRGNFPDRFSARQFPNYSSELNVNALLLGDSALYLCASTLQGYEQYFGPGTRLTVT.

The chain combines TRBV4-3 with TRBJ1-2; no clear D. Germline lookup yields CDR1 LGHNA and CDR2 YSLEER. V was trimmed by 0 bases and J by 2 bases, leaving 7 bases between them. The CDR3 loop spans 14 amino acids. The CDR3 nucleotides are TGCGCCAGCAGCCAAGATGTCGGGAACTATGGCTACACCTTC. It encodes CASSQDVGNYGYTF.

V is TRBV7-2 and J is TRBJ2-1, with a weak D call TRBD1 (6 bases). The CDR3 consists of 14 residues. Germline V gives CDR1 SGHTA, CDR2 FQGNSA. V dropped 1 base and J dropped 5 bases, with 9 bases sitting between them. CDR3 in amino acids: CASSLESGDNEQFF. CDR3 DNA sequence: TGTGCCAGCAGCTTAGAATCAGGGGACAATGAGCAGTTCTTC.

This clone has only a few counts. Different DNA sequences within this sample yield the same CDR3. V usage is TRBV29-1 and J usage is TRBJ1-1, with a possible D match to TRBD1 (6 bases). Trimming stripped 6 bases from V and 1 base from J, with 12 bases between. Per germline, CDR1 SQVTM and CDR2 ANQGSEA. The CDR3 loop spans 13 amino acids. The chain's CDR3 is CSVSGGGNTEAFF. CDR3 in DNA: TGCAGCGTCAGCGGGGGCGGGAACACTGAAGCTTTCTTT. Together with reference TRBV29-1 and TRBJ1-1, the CDR3 gives the full variable domain: SAVISQKPSRDICQRGTSLTIQCQVDSQVTMMFWYRQQPGQSLTLIATANQGSEATYESGFVIDKFPISRPNLTFSTLTVSNMSPEDSSIYLCSVSGGGNTEAFFGQGTRLTVV.

This rearrangement joins TRBV5-5 to TRBJ1-1; no reliable D call. Germline V lookup: CDR1 SGHKS, CDR2 YYEKEE (reference sequence). V was clipped by 3 bases and J by 0 bases, with 12 bases between them. This CDR3 contains 15 residues. The CDR3 reads CASSWDGYMNTEAFF. CDR3 DNA: TGTGCCAGCAGCTGGGATGGGTACATGAACACTGAAGCTTTCTTT. Looking up the rest from reference TRBV5-5 and TRBJ1-1 gives the full variable domain: DAGVTQSPTHLIKTRGQQVTLRCSPISGHKSVSWYQQVLGQGPQFIFQYYEKEERGRGNFPDRFSARQFPNYSSELNVNALLLGDSALYLCASSWDGYMNTEAFFGQGTRLTVV.

The J gene is TRBJ2-7, the V gene TRBV29-1; either TRBD1 or TRBD2 may supply D (5 bases each). This CDR3 region has 14 residues. V was cut by 4 bases and J by 0 bases, with 13 bases left in between. The germline CDR1 and CDR2 sequences are SQVTM and ANQGSEA. Here the CDR3 reads CSVADSGGSYEQYF. The CDR3 nucleotides read TGCAGCGTTGCCGACAGCGGAGGCTCCTACGAGCAGTACTTC.

The CDR3 coding sequence is TGCAGTGCTGGGATCCGTTCTGAAGCTTTCTTT. The encoded protein is CSAGIRSEAFF. The V gene is TRBV20-1, the J gene TRBJ1-1; no firm D call. Per the germline V gene, CDR1 is DFQATT and CDR2 is SNEGSKA (reference sequence). This CDR3 contains 11 residues. V lost 5 bases, J lost 6 bases, and 10 bases lay in between.

The rearrangement joins TRBV5-1 to TRBJ2-5; D is undetermined. This CDR3 has 15 residues. CDR1 and CDR2 from the germline V gene are SGHRS and YFSETQ. V was pared by 4 bases and J by 5 bases, with 18 bases between. The CDR3 reads CASSGTVLQSETQYF. CDR3 DNA: TGCGCCAGCAGCGGTACTGTCTTACAATCGGAGACCCAGTACTTC.

This clone was observed once. The rearrangement uses TRBV5-1 and TRBJ2-7, with 9 bases fitting TRBD1. J lost 4 bases, V lost 0 bases, and 5 bases had no gene match. Germline CDR1 is SGHRS and CDR2 is YFSETQ. The CDR3 extends over 15 amino acids. The CDR3 sequence: CASSLVLQGAYEQYF. The CDR3 DNA reads TGCGCCAGCAGCTTGGTTTTACAGGGGGCTTACGAGCAGTACTTC.

The CDR3 DNA reads TGTGCCTGGGAAGGGGGAGGGTCACCCCTGGGACGGAGCTATGGCTACACCTTC. Protein product: CAWEGGGSPLGRSYGYTF. The V and J genes are TRBV30 and TRBJ1-2; D may be TRBD1 (6 bases). The germline V and J ends were trimmed by 5 bases and 4 bases, with 29 bases remaining between them. The CDR3 has 18 amino acids. CDR1 and CDR2 (germline): GTSNPN, SVGIG (reference sequence).